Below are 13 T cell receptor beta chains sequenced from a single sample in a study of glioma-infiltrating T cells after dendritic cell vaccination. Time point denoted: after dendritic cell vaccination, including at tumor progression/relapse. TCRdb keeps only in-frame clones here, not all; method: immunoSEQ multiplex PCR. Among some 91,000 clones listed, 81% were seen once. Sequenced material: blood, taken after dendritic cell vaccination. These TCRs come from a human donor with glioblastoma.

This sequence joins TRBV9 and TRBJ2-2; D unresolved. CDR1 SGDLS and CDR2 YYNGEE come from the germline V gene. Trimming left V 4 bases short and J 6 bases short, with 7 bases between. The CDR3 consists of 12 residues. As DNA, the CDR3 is TGTGCCAGCAGCCCCGGTCCCGGGGAGCTGTTTTTT. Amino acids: CASSPGPGELFF.

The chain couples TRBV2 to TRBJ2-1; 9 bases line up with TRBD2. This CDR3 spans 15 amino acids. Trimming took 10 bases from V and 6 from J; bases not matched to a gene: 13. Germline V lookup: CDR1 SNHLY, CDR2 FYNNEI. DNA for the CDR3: TGTGCCACCGACGGAAGCGGGGGGATCATCAATGAGCAGTTCTTC. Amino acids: CATDGSGGIINEQFF.

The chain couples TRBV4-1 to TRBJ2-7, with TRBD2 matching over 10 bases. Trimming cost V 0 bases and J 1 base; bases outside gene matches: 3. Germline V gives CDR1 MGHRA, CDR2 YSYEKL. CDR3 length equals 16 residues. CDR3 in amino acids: CASSQDKGLASYEQYF. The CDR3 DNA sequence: TGCGCCAGCAGCCAAGATAAGGGACTAGCGTCCTACGAGCAGTACTTC.

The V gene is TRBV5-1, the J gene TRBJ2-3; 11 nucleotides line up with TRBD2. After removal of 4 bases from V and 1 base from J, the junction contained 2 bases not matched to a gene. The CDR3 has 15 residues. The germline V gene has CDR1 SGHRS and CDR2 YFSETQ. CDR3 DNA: TGCGCCAGCAGCCCGACTAGCGGGGGCACAGATACGCAGTATTTT. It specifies CASSPTSGGTDTQYF.

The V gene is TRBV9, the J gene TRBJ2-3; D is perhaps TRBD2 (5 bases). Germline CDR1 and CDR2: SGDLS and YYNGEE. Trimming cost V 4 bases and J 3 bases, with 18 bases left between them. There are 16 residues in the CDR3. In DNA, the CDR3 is TGTGCCAGCAGCTCAGCGGTGGCAGATCGGACAGATACGCAGTATTTT. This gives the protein CASSSAVADRTDTQYF.

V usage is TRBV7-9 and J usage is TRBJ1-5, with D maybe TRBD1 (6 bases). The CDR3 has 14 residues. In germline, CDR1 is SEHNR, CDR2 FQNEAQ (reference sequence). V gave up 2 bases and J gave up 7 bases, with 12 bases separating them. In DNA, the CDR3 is TGTGCCAGCAGCTTATCACAGGGAAACCAGCCCCAGCATTTT. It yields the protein CASSLSQGNQPQHF.

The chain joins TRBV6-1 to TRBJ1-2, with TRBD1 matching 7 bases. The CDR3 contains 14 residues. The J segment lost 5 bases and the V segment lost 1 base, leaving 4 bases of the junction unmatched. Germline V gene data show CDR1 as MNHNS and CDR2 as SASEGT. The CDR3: CASSEGQGLYGYTF. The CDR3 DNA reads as TGTGCCAGCAGTGAAGGACAGGGCCTTTATGGCTACACCTTC.

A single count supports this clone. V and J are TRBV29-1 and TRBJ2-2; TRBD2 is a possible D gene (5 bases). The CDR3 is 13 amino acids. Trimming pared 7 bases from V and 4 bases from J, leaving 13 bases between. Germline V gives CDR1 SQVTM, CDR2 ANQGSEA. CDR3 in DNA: TGCAGCGCCCGGGATTCGGGCACCGGGGAGCTGTTTTTT. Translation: CSARDSGTGELFF.

CDR3 bases: TGTGCCTGGGGAACAGGACCGCGCTATGGCTACACCTTC. Translation: CAWGTGPRYGYTF. The chain couples TRBV30 to TRBJ1-2, with D possibly matching TRBD1 (5 bases). From germline, CDR1 is GTSNPN and CDR2 SVGIG (reference sequence). Trimming left V 5 bases short and J 4 bases short, with 14 bases between. This CDR3 region has 13 residues.

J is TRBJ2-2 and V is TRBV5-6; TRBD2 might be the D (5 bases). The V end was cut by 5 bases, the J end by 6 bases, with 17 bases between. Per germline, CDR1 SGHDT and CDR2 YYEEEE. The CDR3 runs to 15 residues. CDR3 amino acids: CASSSDLGGAGELFF. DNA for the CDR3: TGTGCCAGCAGTTCGGACCTAGGAGGAGCCGGGGAGCTGTTTTTT.

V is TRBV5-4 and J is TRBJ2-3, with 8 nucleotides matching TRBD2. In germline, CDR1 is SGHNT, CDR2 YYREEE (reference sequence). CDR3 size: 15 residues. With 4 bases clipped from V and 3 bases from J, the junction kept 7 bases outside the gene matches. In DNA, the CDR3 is TGTGCCAGCAGCCCCCCGGGGGGGCGGACAGATACGCAGTATTTT. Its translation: CASSPPGGRTDTQYF.

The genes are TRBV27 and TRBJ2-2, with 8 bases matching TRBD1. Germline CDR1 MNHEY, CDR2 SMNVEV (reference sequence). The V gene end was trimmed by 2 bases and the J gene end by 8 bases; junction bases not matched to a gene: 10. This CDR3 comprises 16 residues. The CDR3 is CASSLSPDRGGGELFF. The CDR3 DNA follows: TGTGCCAGCAGTTTAAGCCCTGACAGGGGAGGAGGGGAGCTGTTTTTT.

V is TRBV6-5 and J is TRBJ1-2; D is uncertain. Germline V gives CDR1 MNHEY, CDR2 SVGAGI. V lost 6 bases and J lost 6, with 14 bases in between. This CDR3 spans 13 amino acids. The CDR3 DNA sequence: TGTGCCAGCAGCCCGCAGGTGGGTCATGGCTACACCTTC. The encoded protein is CASSPQVGHGYTF.